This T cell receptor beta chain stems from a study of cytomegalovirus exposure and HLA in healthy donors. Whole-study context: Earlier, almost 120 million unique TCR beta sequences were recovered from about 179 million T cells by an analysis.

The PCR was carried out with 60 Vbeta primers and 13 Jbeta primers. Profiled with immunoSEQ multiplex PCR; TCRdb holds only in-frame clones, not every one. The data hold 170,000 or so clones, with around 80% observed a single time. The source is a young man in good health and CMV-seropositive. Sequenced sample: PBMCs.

The CDR3 spells CASSLYAVSSYNEQFF. The CDR3 DNA is TGTGCCAGCAGTTTGTATGCGGTTAGCTCCTACAATGAGCAGTTCTTC. The chain recombines TRBV28 with TRBJ2-1; D remains ambiguous. CDR1 and CDR2 (germline): MDHEN, SYDVKM. The CDR3 totals 16 residues. The germline V and J ends were trimmed by 3 bases and 0 bases, with 12 bases remaining between them.